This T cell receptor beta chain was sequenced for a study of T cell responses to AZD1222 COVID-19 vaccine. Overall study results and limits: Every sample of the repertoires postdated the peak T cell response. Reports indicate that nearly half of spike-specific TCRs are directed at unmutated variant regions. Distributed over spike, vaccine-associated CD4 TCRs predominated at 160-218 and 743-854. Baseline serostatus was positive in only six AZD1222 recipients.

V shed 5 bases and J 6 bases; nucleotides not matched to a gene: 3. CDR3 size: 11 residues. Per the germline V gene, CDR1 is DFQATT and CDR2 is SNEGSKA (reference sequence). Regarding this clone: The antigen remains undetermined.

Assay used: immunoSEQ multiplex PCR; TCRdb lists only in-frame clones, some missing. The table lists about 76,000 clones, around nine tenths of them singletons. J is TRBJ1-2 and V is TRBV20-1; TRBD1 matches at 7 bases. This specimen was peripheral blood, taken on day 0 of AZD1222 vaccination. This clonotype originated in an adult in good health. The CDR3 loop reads CSAVTGDGYTF. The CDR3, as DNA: TGCAGTGCTGTAACAGGGGATGGCTACACCTTC.